This T cell receptor (beta chain) emerged from a study of blood T cell repertoires in COVID-19. The overall study: Sites in the United States, Italy and Spain provided acute and convalescent COVID-19 samples. The analysed material was cDNA or gDNA that came from T cells, B-cell-depleted T cells, or PBMCs.

As processed by the authors: Researchers report that nucleated cell counts were estimated from reference gene primer amplification. TCRdb's copy holds only in-frame clones and misses some; the assay was immunoSEQ multiplex PCR. That table furnishes V, J and clone size, whereas the DNA furnished D and trimming. Of around 51,000 clones in the sample, approximately 86% were seen once. Germline V gives CDR1 SGHDT, CDR2 YYEEEE. V was clipped by 2 bases and J by 5 bases, with 7 bases between them. The length of the CDR3 is 12 residues. The chain carries TRBV5-6 and TRBJ2-5, with D perhaps TRBD1 (6 bases). The sample taken for sequencing was peripheral blood. This receptor was obtained from an older man with active COVID-19. CDR3 amino acids: CASSFTGETQYF. CDR3 nucleotides: TGTGCCAGCAGCTTCACAGGGGAGACCCAGTACTTC.